This TCR beta chain was documented in a study of blood T cell repertoires in COVID-19. Overall study context: The origin of the acute and convalescent COVID-19 samples was the United States, Italy and Spain.

The junction had 7 bases not matched to a gene; V was cut back by 2 bases and J by 1 base. The CDR3 consists of 16 residues. In germline, CDR1 is MNHEY, CDR2 SVGAGI. Study processing details: Nucleated cell number was recorded as an estimate derived from reference gene primer amplification. TCRdb keeps only in-frame clones here, not all; method: immunoSEQ multiplex PCR. The V and J calls and the clone size are those of that table, but D and trimming were determined from the DNA. Among 150,000 to 200,000 clones listed, around 77% were seen once. Input material: peripheral blood. This sequence joins TRBV6-5 and TRBJ2-5; 7 positions agree with TRBD2. This clonotype was obtained from a man aged 60 to 75 with active or convalescent COVID-19. This chain's CDR3 is CASSYGRGRTQETQYF. The CDR3 DNA reads TGTGCCAGCAGTTACGGGCGGGGGAGAACCCAAGAGACCCAGTACTTC.